Listed here are 32 T cell receptor beta chains from one sample, sequenced in a study of cytomegalovirus exposure and HLA in healthy donors. Primers for the PCR totalled 60 Vbeta and 13 Jbeta. The table came from immunoSEQ multiplex PCR; TCRdb's copy has only in-frame clones and leaves some out. The repertoire has tens of thousands of clones, around 78% of them found once; the top ten carry about 4.2%. Sequencing was carried out using PBMCs. These TCRs come from a male donor in good health and CMV-seropositive.

The genes are TRBV6-6 and TRBJ2-4; 11 bases map to TRBD1. This CDR3 contains 13 residues. Germline V lookup: CDR1 MNHNY, CDR2 SVGAGI (reference sequence). J gave up 8 bases and V 8 bases, and 5 bases lay outside the gene matches. The CDR3, as DNA: TGTGCCAGCCAGGACAGGGGGCCGGACATTCAGTACTTC. Translating it yields CASQDRGPDIQYF.

The chain joins TRBV2 to TRBJ2-7; 9 bases agree with TRBD2. The CDR3 sequence is 13 residues long. V was clipped by 11 bases and J by 3 bases; unmatched bases: 8. Looked up from germline, CDR1 is SNHLY and CDR2 is FYNNEI. CDR3 in amino acids: CAAGGGNGYEQYF. CDR3 nucleotides: TGTGCCGCGGGAGGGGGAAACGGCTACGAGCAGTACTTC. Variable domain in full (rest from reference TRBV2 and TRBJ2-7): EPEVTQTPSHQVTQMGQEVILRCVPISNHLYFYWYRQILGQKVEFLVSFYNNEISEKSEIFDDQFSVERPDGSNFTLKIRSTKLEDSAMYFCAAGGGNGYEQYFGPGTRLTVT.

This clone occurred once. The chain is built from TRBV7-2 and TRBJ1-4; 9 bases fit TRBD1. Germline CDR1 SGHTA, CDR2 FQGNSA. With 5 bases clipped from V and 2 bases from J, the junction kept 12 bases outside the gene matches. The CDR3 sequence is 18 residues long. Here the CDR3 reads CASSRDRVGFSTNEKLFF. CDR3 DNA: TGTGCCAGCAGCCGGGACAGGGTGGGGTTTTCGACTAATGAAAAACTGTTTTTT.

The chain has TRBV28 and TRBJ1-3; TRBD1 is a possible D gene (6 bases). Looked up from germline, CDR1 is MDHEN and CDR2 is SYDVKM. The CDR3 runs 15 residues. Deletions cut 6 bases from V and 0 bases from J, with 12 bases between. The CDR3 coding sequence is TGTGCCAGCAGCCGTCGGACAGCCTCTGGAAACACCATATATTTT. Amino acids: CASSRRTASGNTIYF.

The genes are TRBV9 and TRBJ2-1, with a tentative D call TRBD1 (5 bases). V was trimmed by 3 bases and J by 2 bases, leaving 18 bases between them. CDR3 size: 17 residues. Germline V lookup: CDR1 SGDLS, CDR2 YYNGEE. This CDR3 is CASSEGPRLQAYNEQFF. The CDR3 DNA is TGTGCCAGCAGCGAGGGGCCTCGGCTTCAGGCCTACAATGAGCAGTTCTTC. The variable domain in full, completed from reference TRBV9 and TRBJ2-1, reads DSGVTQTPKHLITATGQRVTLRCSPRSGDLSVYWYQQSLDQGLQFLIQYYNGEERAKGNILERFSAQQFPDLHSELNLSSLELGDSALYFCASSEGPRLQAYNEQFFGPGTRLTVL.

This sequence joins TRBV25-1 and TRBJ1-4; unclear D gene. Per the germline V gene, CDR1 is MGHDK and CDR2 is SYGVNS. The CDR3 contains 15 residues. Deletions cut 6 bases from V and 0 bases from J, with 11 bases between. CDR3 sequence reads: CASRPRGATNEKLFF. CDR3 nucleotide sequence: TGTGCCAGCAGACCGCGCGGGGCAACTAATGAAAAACTGTTTTTT.

The chain is built from TRBV2 and TRBJ1-2; tentatively, D is TRBD1 (5 bases). CDR1 SNHLY and CDR2 FYNNEI come from the germline V gene. The CDR3 is made up of 15 amino acids. V was trimmed by 6 bases and J by 5 bases, leaving 19 bases between them. CDR3 DNA: TGTGCCAGCAGCCTGGGGAGGGGAACTTTTTATGGCTACACCTTC. Protein: CASSLGRGTFYGYTF.

This clone came up once. The chain uses TRBV27 and TRBJ1-2; perhaps TRBD1 as D (6 bases). CDR3 length: 12 amino acids. CDR1 is MNHEY, CDR2 SMNVEV, per germline (reference sequence). V was trimmed by 9 bases and J by 9 bases, leaving 17 bases between them. The CDR3 DNA sequence: TGTGCCAGTGGTCCGGGACAAGGCAGCTACACCTTC. Encoded protein: CASGPGQGSYTF.

The chain couples TRBV28 to TRBJ2-3; tentatively, D is TRBD2 (6 bases). CDR3 length equals 16 residues. Germline V gene data show CDR1 as MDHEN and CDR2 as SYDVKM. The germline V and J ends were trimmed by 6 bases and 1 base, with 17 bases remaining between them. DNA of the CDR3: TGTGCCAGCAGCCCCACTAGCCCCCTGGGCACAGATACGCAGTATTTT. It codes for CASSPTSPLGTDTQYF.

The V call is TRBV7-2, the J call TRBJ2-2, with TRBD1 identical over 11 bases. Unmatched junction bases numbered 7, after V lost 4 bases and J lost 3 bases. Germline assignment: CDR1 SGHTA and CDR2 FQGNSA. CDR3 length: 17 amino acids. In DNA form, the CDR3 reads TGTGCCAGCAGCTCCCGAGGACAGGGGGCGGACACCGGGGAGCTGTTTTTT. It codes for CASSSRGQGADTGELFF. Looking up the rest from reference TRBV7-2 and TRBJ2-2 gives the full variable domain: GAGVSQSPSNKVTEKGKDVELRCDPISGHTALYWYRQSLGQGLEFLIYFQGNSAPDKSGLPSDRFSAERTGGSVSTLTIQRTQQEDSAVYLCASSSRGQGADTGELFFGEGSRLTVL.

V gene TRBV2 combines with J gene TRBJ2-7; no clear D gene. This CDR3 region has 11 residues. V was pared by 5 bases and J by 4 bases, with 6 bases between. CDR1 SNHLY and CDR2 FYNNEI come from the germline V gene. The CDR3 loop is CASSTEYEQYF. The CDR3 coding sequence is TGTGCCAGCAGTACTGAATACGAGCAGTACTTC.

The chain is built from TRBV2 and TRBJ1-2; TRBD1 agrees at 7 bases. The CDR3 totals 14 residues. CDR1 is SNHLY and CDR2 is FYNNEI in the germline V gene. The V gene end was trimmed by 9 bases and the J gene end by 5 bases; junction bases not matched to a gene: 12. The CDR3 region is CAREKGTESYGYTF. DNA of the CDR3: TGTGCCAGGGAGAAGGGGACAGAATCTTATGGCTACACCTTC.

This CDR3 reads CASNGLAGPGELFF. The CDR3 DNA sequence: TGTGCCAGTAACGGACTAGCGGGACCTGGGGAGCTGTTTTTT. The chain is built from TRBV19 and TRBJ2-2, with 12 bases matching TRBD2. The CDR3 loop spans 14 amino acids. V dropped 7 bases and J dropped 8; count of bases not matched to a gene: 5. Germline V gives CDR1 LNHDA, CDR2 SQIVND (reference sequence).

The chain links TRBV6-1 to TRBJ2-1; D might be TRBD1 (6 bases). The CDR3 spans 13 residues. CDR1 and CDR2 (germline): MNHNS, SASEGT. The V end was cut by 8 bases, the J end by 4 bases, with 12 bases between. The CDR3 loop is CASAGQFYNEQFF. CDR3 bases: TGTGCCAGCGCTGGACAGTTTTACAATGAGCAGTTCTTC.

This chain connects TRBV28 to TRBJ2-4, with 9 nucleotides matching TRBD1. With V trimmed by 4 bases and J by 5 bases, 15 bases remained unmatched. The CDR3 runs 18 residues. In germline, CDR1 is MDHEN, CDR2 SYDVKM. CDR3 protein: CASSSKTVQGAFQNIQYF. CDR3 in DNA: TGTGCCAGCAGTTCCAAAACCGTACAGGGGGCGTTCCAAAACATTCAGTACTTC.

The chain carries TRBV5-4 and TRBJ2-6; D is possibly TRBD2 (6 bases). The CDR3 totals 17 residues. CDR1 and CDR2 (germline): SGHNT, YYREEE (reference sequence). V lost 4 bases and J 4 bases, leaving 18 bases between the germline ends. CDR3 loop: CASSLLYRGSGANVLTF. Written as DNA, the CDR3 is TGTGCCAGCAGCCTGCTCTATCGGGGGTCCGGGGCCAACGTCCTGACTTTC.

Concerning this clone itself: The same CDR3 is also encoded by other DNA sequences in this sample. This chain joins TRBV5-6 and TRBJ2-3; TRBD2 might be the D (5 bases). The V gene lost 0 bases and the J gene lost 2 bases, with 10 bases spanning the gap. The germline gives CDR1 SGHDT, CDR2 YYEEEE. The CDR3 length is 15 residues. Here the CDR3 reads CASSLGGLYTDTQYF. In DNA form, the CDR3 reads TGTGCCAGCAGCTTGGGAGGACTTTACACAGATACGCAGTATTTT.

With regard to this clone: One end of the junction fails to match germline, which may point to a read error. This chain uses TRBV2 with TRBJ1-2, with no clear D. This CDR3 has 13 amino acids. Per germline, CDR1 SNHLY and CDR2 FYNNEI. CDR3 loop: CARSERVNYGYTF. CDR3 DNA: TGTGCCCGCAGTGAACGGGTAAACTATGGCTACACCTTC.

The genes are TRBV2 and TRBJ2-6; D not certain. Germline V CDR1 and CDR2: SNHLY, FYNNEI. V dropped 3 bases and J dropped 1 base, with 4 bases sitting between them. The CDR3 is 14 residues long. CDR3 nucleotide sequence: TGTGCCAGCAGTGATCGGTCTGGGGCCAACGTCCTGACTTTC. Residues: CASSDRSGANVLTF.

V and J are TRBV6-1 and TRBJ2-7; possible D gene TRBD2, 6 bases. This CDR3 is 18 amino acids long. Trimming left V 1 base short and J 2 bases short, with 21 bases between. CDR1 and CDR2 (germline): MNHNS, SASEGT. The DNA of the CDR3 is TGTGCCAGCAGTGAAGGGTTAGGAACCATAGCGGACCCCTACGAGCAGTACTTC. This gives the protein CASSEGLGTIADPYEQYF.

The genes are TRBV28 and TRBJ1-4; no definite D call. The V and J ends lost 6 bases and 4 bases respectively, with 9 bases between them. CDR1 is MDHEN, CDR2 SYDVKM, per germline. The CDR3 extends over 13 amino acids. The CDR3 nucleotides are TGTGCCAGCAGGTGGCCAAGTAATGAAAAACTGTTTTTT. Encoded protein: CASRWPSNEKLFF.

This chain uses TRBV4-1 with TRBJ2-1; no firm D call. CDR1 is MGHRA, CDR2 YSYEKL, per germline. Trimming cost V 0 bases and J 8 bases, with 5 bases left between them. CDR3 size: 12 residues. The CDR3 DNA is TGCGCCAGCAGCCAAGATAGTGATGAGCAGTTCTTC. Its protein is CASSQDSDEQFF.

The chain is built from TRBV2 and TRBJ2-3; 10 bases agree with TRBD1. The germline V gene encodes CDR1 SNHLY and CDR2 FYNNEI. The CDR3 consists of 16 residues. J lost 3 bases, V lost 9 bases, and 12 bases had no gene match. This chain's CDR3 is CARNPRQGALTDTQYF. CDR3 DNA sequence: TGTGCCAGGAACCCTAGACAGGGGGCATTGACAGATACGCAGTATTTT.

This clone was observed a few times. This chain's CDR3 is CASSQGQGAYEQYF. The DNA for the CDR3 is TGCGCCAGCAGCCAGGGACAGGGGGCTTACGAGCAGTACTTC. The rearrangement links TRBV5-1 to TRBJ2-7, with 12 bases identical to TRBD1. The CDR3 has 14 residues. J gave up 4 bases and V 4 bases, and 3 bases lay outside the gene matches. Germline assignment: CDR1 SGHRS and CDR2 YFSETQ.

A few counts support this clone. The rearrangement uses TRBV28 and TRBJ2-7; TRBD1 matches at 10 bases. Germline assignment: CDR1 MDHEN and CDR2 SYDVKM. The trim removed 3 bases at V and 7 bases at J, leaving 9 bases unmatched. The CDR3 sequence is 15 residues long. CDR3 residues: CASSFRDRGPLEQYF. CDR3 in DNA: TGTGCCAGCAGTTTCCGGGACAGGGGCCCTCTGGAGCAGTACTTC.

The chain has TRBV28 and TRBJ1-6; possible D gene TRBD1, 6 bases. Germline V gene data show CDR1 as MDHEN and CDR2 as SYDVKM. V lost 3 bases and J 7 bases, leaving 22 bases between the germline ends. The CDR3 has 18 residues. Written as DNA, the CDR3 is TGTGCCAGCAGTTTCGAGCGGACAGTGATTATGGGAAATTCACCCCTCCACTTT. Its translation is CASSFERTVIMGNSPLHF.

This rearrangement joins TRBV7-7 to TRBJ2-1; a weak D match, TRBD2 (7 bases). Germline assignment: CDR1 SSHAT and CDR2 FNYEAQ (reference sequence). This CDR3 is built from 15 residues. Deletions cut 3 bases from V and 3 bases from J, with 12 bases between. The CDR3 reads CASSLEGGIYNEQFF. In DNA, the CDR3 is TGTGCCAGCAGCTTGGAGGGGGGGATCTACAATGAGCAGTTCTTC.

This clone was recorded once. The chain employs TRBV5-1 and TRBJ1-6, with 7 bases identical to TRBD1. CDR3 length equals 15 residues. Germline V CDR1 and CDR2: SGHRS, YFSETQ. Trimming cost V 4 bases and J 6 bases; bases outside gene matches: 7. CDR3 amino acids: CASSAEGTVNSPLHF. The CDR3 bases are TGCGCCAGCAGCGCGGAAGGGACAGTTAATTCACCCCTCCACTTT.

The gene calls are TRBV30 and TRBJ1-4; the D gene is possibly TRBD1 (6 bases). This CDR3 region has 16 residues. The V end lost 0 bases, the J end lost 3 bases, and 14 bases lay between the germline ends. The germline CDR1 and CDR2 sequences are GTSNPN and SVGIG (reference sequence). CDR3 DNA: TGTGCCTGGAGTGTACACCGGACAGCCTCTAATGAAAAACTGTTTTTT. Its translation is CAWSVHRTASNEKLFF.

This chain uses TRBV7-9 with TRBJ2-4, with D possibly matching TRBD1 (7 bases). Germline lookup yields CDR1 SEHNR and CDR2 FQNEAQ (reference sequence). Trimming pared 5 bases from V and 0 bases from J, leaving 20 bases between. The CDR3 is 18 residues long. In nucleotides, the CDR3 is TGTGCCAGCAGCCCACTAACTCTCAGGGGGGTAGCCAAAAACATTCAGTACTTC. It specifies CASSPLTLRGVAKNIQYF.

The chain combines TRBV7-8 with TRBJ2-5; 10 bases are a match to TRBD1. The CDR3 contains 15 residues. V was pared by 1 base and J by 6 bases, with 5 bases of the junction left unmatched. Germline assignment: CDR1 SGHVS and CDR2 FQNEAQ. The CDR3 DNA sequence: TGTGCCAGCAGCTTAGTAGGACAGGGGGAGCAGACCCAGTACTTC. Its translation is CASSLVGQGEQTQYF.

DNA of the CDR3: TGTGCCAGCAGTTTGTCTGCGACCCATGGCGCCAGGGTCTCAACCCAGGAGACCCAGTACTTC. Protein: CASSLSATHGARVSTQETQYF. The V and J genes are TRBV27 and TRBJ2-5; possible D gene TRBD1, 5 bases. The germline gives CDR1 MNHEY, CDR2 SMNVEV (reference sequence). This CDR3 is built from 21 residues. The ends were cut back, 3 bases at V and 5 bases at J, with 34 bases in the middle.